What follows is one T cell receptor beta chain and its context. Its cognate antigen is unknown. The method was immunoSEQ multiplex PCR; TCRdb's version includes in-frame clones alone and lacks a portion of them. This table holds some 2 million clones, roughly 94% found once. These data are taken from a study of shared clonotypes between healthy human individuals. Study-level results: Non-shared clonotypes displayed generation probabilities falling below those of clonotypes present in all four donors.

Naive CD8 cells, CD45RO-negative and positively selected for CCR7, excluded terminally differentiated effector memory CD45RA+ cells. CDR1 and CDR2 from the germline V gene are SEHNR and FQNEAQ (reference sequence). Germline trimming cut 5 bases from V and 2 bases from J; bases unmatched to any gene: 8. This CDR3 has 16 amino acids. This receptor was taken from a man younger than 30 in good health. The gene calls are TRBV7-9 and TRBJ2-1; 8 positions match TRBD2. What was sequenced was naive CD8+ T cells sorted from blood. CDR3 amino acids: CASSAREGTPYNEQFF. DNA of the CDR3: TGTGCCAGCAGCGCCCGGGAGGGCACCCCCTACAATGAGCAGTTCTTC. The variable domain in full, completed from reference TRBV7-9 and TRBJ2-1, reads DTGVSQNPRHKITKRGQNVTFRCDPISEHNRLYWYRQTLGQGPEFLTYFQNEAQLEKSRLLSDRFSAERPKGSFSTLEIQRTEQGDSAMYLCASSAREGTPYNEQFFGPGTRLTVL.